This T cell receptor beta chain is drawn from a study of blood T cell repertoires in COVID-19. The data were produced by immunoSEQ multiplex PCR, yet TCRdb's version contains in-frame clones alone and is incomplete. The sample comprises over 150,000 clones, 70% to 90% of which are singletons, and around 8% rests with the top ten. CDR3 length: 14 amino acids. Germline values: CDR1 SGHTA, CDR2 FQGNSA. V was trimmed by 8 bases and J by 2 bases, leaving 12 bases between them. The sample was peripheral blood. This rearrangement joins TRBV7-2 to TRBJ2-2, with no clear D. This TCR was recovered from a woman aged 55-69 years with COVID-19, enrolled during active disease. The chain's CDR3 is CASLRRPNTGELFF. CDR3 DNA: TGTGCCAGCCTTAGGCGGCCAAACACCGGGGAGCTGTTTTTT.